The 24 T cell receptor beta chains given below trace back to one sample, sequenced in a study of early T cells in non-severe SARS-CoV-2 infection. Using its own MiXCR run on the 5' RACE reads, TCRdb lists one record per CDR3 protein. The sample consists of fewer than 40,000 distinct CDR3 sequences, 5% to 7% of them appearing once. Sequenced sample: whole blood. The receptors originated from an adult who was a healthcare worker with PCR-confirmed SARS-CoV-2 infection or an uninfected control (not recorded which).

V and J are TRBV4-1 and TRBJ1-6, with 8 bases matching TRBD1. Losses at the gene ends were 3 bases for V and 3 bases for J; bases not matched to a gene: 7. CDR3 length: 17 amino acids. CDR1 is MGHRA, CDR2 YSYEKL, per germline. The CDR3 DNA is TGCGCCAGCAGCCACGGACCGGGGACAGGCTATAATTCACCCCTCCACTTT. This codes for CASSHGPGTGYNSPLHF.

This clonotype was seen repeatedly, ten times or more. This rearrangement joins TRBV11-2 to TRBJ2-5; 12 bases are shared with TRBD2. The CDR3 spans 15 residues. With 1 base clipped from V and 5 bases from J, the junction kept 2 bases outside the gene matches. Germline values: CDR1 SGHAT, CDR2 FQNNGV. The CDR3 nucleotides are TGTGCCAGCAGCTTAGCGACTAGCGGGAGTGAGACCCAGTACTTC. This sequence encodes CASSLATSGSETQYF.

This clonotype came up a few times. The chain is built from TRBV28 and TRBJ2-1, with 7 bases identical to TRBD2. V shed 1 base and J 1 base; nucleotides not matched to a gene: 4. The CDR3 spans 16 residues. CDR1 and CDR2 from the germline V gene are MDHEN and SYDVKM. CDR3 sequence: CASSLFSGGSYNEQFF. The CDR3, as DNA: TGTGCCAGCAGTTTATTTTCCGGGGGGTCCTACAATGAGCAGTTCTTC.

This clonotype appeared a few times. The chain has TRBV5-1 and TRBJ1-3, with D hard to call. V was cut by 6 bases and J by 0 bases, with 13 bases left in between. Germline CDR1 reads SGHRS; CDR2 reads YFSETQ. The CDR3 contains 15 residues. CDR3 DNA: TGCGCCAGCACCCCGGGCTCCCGCTCTGGAAACACCATATATTTT. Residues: CASTPGSRSGNTIYF.

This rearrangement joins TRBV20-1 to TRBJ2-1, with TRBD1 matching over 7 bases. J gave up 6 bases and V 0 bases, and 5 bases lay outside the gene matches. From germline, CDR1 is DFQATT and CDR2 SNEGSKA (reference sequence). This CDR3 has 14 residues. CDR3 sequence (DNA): TGCAGTGCTAGAGAAGGGGGCTGGGGCAATGAGCAGTTCTTC. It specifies CSAREGGWGNEQFF.

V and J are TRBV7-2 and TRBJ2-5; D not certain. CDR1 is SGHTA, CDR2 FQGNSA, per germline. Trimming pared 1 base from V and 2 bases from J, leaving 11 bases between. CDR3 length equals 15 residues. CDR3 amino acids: CASSLEATTQETQYF. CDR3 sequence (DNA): TGTGCCAGCAGCTTAGAGGCTACTACTCAAGAGACCCAGTACTTC.

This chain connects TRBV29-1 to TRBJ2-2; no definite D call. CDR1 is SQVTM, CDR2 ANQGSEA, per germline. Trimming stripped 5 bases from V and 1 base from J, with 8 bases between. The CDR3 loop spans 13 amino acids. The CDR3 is CSVTPGNTGELFF. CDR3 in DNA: TGCAGCGTTACCCCCGGGAACACCGGGGAGCTGTTTTTT.

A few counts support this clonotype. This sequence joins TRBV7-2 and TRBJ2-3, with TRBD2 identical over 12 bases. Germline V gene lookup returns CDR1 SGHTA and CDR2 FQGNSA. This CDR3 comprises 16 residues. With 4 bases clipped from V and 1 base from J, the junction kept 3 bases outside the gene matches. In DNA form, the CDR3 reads TGTGCCAGCAGCTCCCGGACTAGCGGGGGCACAGATACGCAGTATTTT. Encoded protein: CASSSRTSGGTDTQYF.

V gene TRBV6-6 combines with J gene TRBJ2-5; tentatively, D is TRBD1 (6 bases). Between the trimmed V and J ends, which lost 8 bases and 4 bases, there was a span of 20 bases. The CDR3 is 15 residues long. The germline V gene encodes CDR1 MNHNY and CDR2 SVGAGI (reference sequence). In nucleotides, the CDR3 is TGTGCCAGCCAGTTAACCGGCGGCAGGGGAGAGACCCAGTACTTC. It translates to CASQLTGGRGETQYF.

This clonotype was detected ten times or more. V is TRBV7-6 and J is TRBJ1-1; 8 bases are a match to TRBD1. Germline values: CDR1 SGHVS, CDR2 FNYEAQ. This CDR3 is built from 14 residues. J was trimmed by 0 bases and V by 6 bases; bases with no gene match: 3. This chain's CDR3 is CASRKGQVNTEAFF. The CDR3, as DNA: TGTGCCAGCAGAAAGGGACAGGTGAACACTGAAGCTTTCTTT.

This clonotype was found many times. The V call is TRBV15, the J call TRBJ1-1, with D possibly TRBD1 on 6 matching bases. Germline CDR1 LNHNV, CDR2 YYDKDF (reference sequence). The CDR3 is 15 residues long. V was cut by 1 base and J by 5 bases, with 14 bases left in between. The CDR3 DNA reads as TGTGCCACCAGCAGAGGTGGGGGGGCGCGTACTGAAGCTTTCTTT. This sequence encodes CATSRGGGARTEAFF.

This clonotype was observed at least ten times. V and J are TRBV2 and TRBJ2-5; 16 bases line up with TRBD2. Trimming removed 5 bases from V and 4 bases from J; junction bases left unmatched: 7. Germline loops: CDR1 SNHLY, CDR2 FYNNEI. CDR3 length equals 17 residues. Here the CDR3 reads CASSPPGLAGGLETQYF. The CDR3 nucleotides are TGTGCCAGCAGTCCTCCGGGACTAGCGGGAGGGCTAGAGACCCAGTACTTC.

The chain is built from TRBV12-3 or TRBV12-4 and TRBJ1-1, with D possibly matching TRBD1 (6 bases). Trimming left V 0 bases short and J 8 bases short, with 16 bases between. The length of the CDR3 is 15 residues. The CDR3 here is CASSLAGANAGEAFF. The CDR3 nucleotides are TGTGCCAGCAGTTTAGCGGGGGCGAACGCGGGAGAAGCTTTCTTT.

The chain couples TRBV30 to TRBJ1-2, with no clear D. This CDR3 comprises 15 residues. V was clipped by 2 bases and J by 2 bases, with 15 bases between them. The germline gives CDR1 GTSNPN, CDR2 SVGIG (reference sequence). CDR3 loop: CAWSTRENPNYGYTF. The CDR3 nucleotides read TGTGCCTGGAGTACCCGGGAAAACCCAAACTATGGCTACACCTTC.

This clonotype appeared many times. Here the CDR3 DNA reads TGTGCCAGCAGCTTAGGGACAAAGGAAGCTTTCTTT. Translating gives CASSLGTKEAFF. The rearrangement links TRBV11-3 to TRBJ1-1, with D maybe TRBD1 (5 bases). Germline loops: CDR1 SGHNT, CDR2 YENEEA. The CDR3 runs 12 residues. V shed 1 base and J shed 8 bases, with 8 bases lying between them.

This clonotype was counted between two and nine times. The CDR3 bases are TGCGCCAGCAGCTTGGCGGTGGGCAGCAACTCCTACGAGCAGTACTTC. As protein: CASSLAVGSNSYEQYF. V and J are TRBV5-1 and TRBJ2-7; D unclear. V lost 0 bases to trimming and J lost 0 bases, with 13 bases between them. Germline V gene lookup returns CDR1 SGHRS and CDR2 YFSETQ. The length of the CDR3 is 16 residues.

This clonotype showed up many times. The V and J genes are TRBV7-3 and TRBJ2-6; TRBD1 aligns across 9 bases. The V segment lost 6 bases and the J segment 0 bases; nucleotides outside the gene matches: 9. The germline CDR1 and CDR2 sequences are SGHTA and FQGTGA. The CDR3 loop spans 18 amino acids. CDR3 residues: CASRPTGGPSSGANVLTF. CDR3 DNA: TGTGCCAGCAGACCTACAGGGGGCCCTAGCTCTGGGGCCAACGTCCTGACTTTC. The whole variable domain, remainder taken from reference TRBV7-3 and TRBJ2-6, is GAGVSQTPSNKVTEKGKYVELRCDPISGHTALYWYRQSLGQGPEFLIYFQGTGAADDSGLPNDRFFAVRPEGSVSTLKIQRTERGDSAVYLCASRPTGGPSSGANVLTFGAGSRLTVL.

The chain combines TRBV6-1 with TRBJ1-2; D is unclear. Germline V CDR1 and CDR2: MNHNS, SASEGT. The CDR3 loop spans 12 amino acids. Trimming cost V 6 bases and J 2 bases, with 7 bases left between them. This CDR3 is CASRTSNYGYTF. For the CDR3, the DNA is TGTGCCAGCAGGACCTCCAACTATGGCTACACCTTC.

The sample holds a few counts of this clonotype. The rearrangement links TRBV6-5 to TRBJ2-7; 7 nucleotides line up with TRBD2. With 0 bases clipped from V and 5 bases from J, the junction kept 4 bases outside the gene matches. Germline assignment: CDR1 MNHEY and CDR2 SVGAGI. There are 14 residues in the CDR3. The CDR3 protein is CASSYSGGGDEQYF. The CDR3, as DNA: TGTGCCAGCAGTTACTCGGGGGGGGGAGACGAGCAGTACTTC.

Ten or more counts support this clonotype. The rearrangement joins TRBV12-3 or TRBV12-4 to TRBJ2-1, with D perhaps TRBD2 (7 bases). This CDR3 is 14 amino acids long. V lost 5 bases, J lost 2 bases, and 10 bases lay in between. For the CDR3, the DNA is TGTGCCAGCAGTCGGGGGGCCCCCTACAATGAGCAGTTCTTC. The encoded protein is CASSRGAPYNEQFF.

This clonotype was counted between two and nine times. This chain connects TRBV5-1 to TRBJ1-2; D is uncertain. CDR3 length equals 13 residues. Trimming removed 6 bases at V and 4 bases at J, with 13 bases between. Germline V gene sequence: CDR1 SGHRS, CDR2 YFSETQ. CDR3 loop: CASNFGATYGYTF. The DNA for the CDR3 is TGCGCCAGCAACTTCGGCGCAACCTATGGCTACACCTTC.

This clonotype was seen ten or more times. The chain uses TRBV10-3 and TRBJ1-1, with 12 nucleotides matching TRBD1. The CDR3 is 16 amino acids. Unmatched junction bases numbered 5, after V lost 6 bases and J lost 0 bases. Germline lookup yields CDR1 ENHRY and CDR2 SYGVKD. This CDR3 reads CAISPGTGGLNTEAFF. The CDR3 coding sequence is TGTGCCATCAGCCCCGGGACAGGGGGCCTGAACACTGAAGCTTTCTTT.

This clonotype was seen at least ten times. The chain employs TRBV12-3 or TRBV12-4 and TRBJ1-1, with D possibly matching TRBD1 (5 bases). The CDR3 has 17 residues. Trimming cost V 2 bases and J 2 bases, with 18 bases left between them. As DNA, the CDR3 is TGTGCCAGCAGTTTATGGGGCCTTTCCCCACTCAACACTGAAGCTTTCTTT. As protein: CASSLWGLSPLNTEAFF.

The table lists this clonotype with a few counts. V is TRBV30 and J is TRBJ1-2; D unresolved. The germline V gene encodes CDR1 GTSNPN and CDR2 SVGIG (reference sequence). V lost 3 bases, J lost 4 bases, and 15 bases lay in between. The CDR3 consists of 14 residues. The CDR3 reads CAWSRKEVAYGYTF. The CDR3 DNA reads TGTGCCTGGAGCAGAAAAGAGGTCGCCTATGGCTACACCTTC.